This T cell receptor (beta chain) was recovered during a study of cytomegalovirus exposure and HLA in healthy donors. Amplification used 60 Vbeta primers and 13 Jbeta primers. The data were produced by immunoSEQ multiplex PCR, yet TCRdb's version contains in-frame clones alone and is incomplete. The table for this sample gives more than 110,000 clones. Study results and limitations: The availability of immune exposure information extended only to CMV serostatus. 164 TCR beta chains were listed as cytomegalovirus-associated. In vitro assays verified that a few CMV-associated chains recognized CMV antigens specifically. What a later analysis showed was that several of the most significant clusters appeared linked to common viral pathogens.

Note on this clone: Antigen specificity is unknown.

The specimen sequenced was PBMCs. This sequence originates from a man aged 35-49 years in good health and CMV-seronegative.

DNA of the CDR3: TGTGCCACTTCTCAGGGGAGCAATCAGCCCCAGCATTTT. Amino acids: CATSQGSNQPQHF. This rearrangement joins TRBV28 to TRBJ1-5; D is possibly TRBD1 (6 bases). The CDR3 sequence is 13 residues long. Trimming pared 10 bases from V and 1 base from J, leaving 11 bases between. Per germline, CDR1 MDHEN and CDR2 SYDVKM.